These T cell receptor beta chains were read from a single sample in a study of T cell repertoires in cytomegalovirus infection. TCRdb reprocessed the reads with MiXCR, giving one entry per CDR3 protein. The sample lists 200,000 or so distinct CDR3 sequences; less than 50% were seen once. No antigen has been assigned to these receptors. Sample: CD8+ T cells from cultured PBMCs, taken from culture after CMV antigen stimulation. These TCRs come from a human donor in good health (CMV status not recorded). Some clones in this sample may be carry-over from other donors' samples. Each CDR3 is given with its conserved first and last residue. Fields, in order: CDR3 length, clone size, V gene, D gene, J gene, CDR3 DNA, CDR3 protein. D genes are given only for firm matches. Size tells how often a clone was seen (once, few, many) or the class of an expanded clone, and some rows leave it out.

16	few	TRBV18	TRBD1	TRBJ2-2	TGTGCCAGCTCGCCACCGGGACAGGCGAGACTCGGGGAGCTGTTTTTT	CASSPPGQARLGELFF
13	NA	TRBV12-3/TRBV12-4	TRBD2	TRBJ2-1	TGTGCCAGCACCTGGGACTACCCGAATGAGCAGTTCTTC	CASTWDYPNEQFF
13	NA	TRBV28	NA	TRBJ2-7	TGTGCCAGCAGTTTTACTACAGGGTACGAGCAGTACTTC	CASSFTTGYEQYF
13	NA	TRBV29-1	NA	TRBJ2-3	TGCAGCGTTGAATCGGGGGACACAGATACGCAGTATTTT	CSVESGDTDTQYF
12	NA	TRBV6-1	NA	TRBJ1-3	TGTGCCAGCAGCACCCCGGGGAACACCATATATTTT	CASSTPGNTIYF
15	few	TRBV7-9	NA	TRBJ1-1	TGTGCCAGCAGCTTAGCGGGAGGGGACTTCACTGAAGCTTTCTTT	CASSLAGGDFTEAFF
15	few	TRBV24-1	TRBD1	TRBJ1-3	TGTGCCACCAGGGACAACAGGGGCCGACTCCCAGGGGAAAATTTT	CATRDNRGRLPGENF
15	many	TRBV7-2	NA	TRBJ1-3	TGTGCCAGCAGTTATTCGGGCAGCTCTGGAAACACCATATATTTT	CASSYSGSSGNTIYF
15	NA	TRBV4-1	NA	TRBJ2-7	TGCGCCAGCAGCCAAGAGCGAAGACCCTCCTACGAGCAGTACTTC	CASSQERRPSYEQYF
14	NA	TRBV7-2	NA	TRBJ1-4	TGTGCCAGCAGCTTAGGGTGGGGGGATGAAAAACTGTTTTTT	CASSLGWGDEKLFF
14	NA	TRBV25-1	NA	TRBJ2-2	TGTGCCAGCAGTGCCGATAGGGGGACCGGGGAGCTGTTTTTT	CASSADRGTGELFF
12	NA	TRBV14	NA	TRBJ2-1	TGTGCCAGCAGCCGGTTCCCCAATGAGCAGTTCTTC	CASSRFPNEQFF
14	once	TRBV2	NA	TRBJ1-6	TGTGCCAGCTATTACGGGACGGATAATTCACCCCTCCACTTT	CASYYGTDNSPLHF
13	few	TRBV28	NA	TRBJ1-5	TGTGCCAGTTTGGTGGAGGGAGGCCAGCCCCAGCATTTT	CASLVEGGQPQHF
17	NA	TRBV7-8	TRBD1	TRBJ2-3	TGTGCCAGCAGCTTAAGGAAGGACAGGGGGCGAGTAGATACGCAGTATTTT	CASSLRKDRGRVDTQYF
15	NA	TRBV19	NA	TRBJ2-6	TGTGCCAGTAGTGTGGGGATAGGTGGGGCCAACGTCCTGACTTTC	CASSVGIGGANVLTF
15	NA	TRBV5-1	NA	TRBJ1-3	TGCGCCAGCAGCGCCCGGCGGGGCTCTGGAAACACCATATATTTT	CASSARRGSGNTIYF
12	few	TRBV25-1	TRBD1	TRBJ2-7	TGTGCCAGCATAACAGGGGACGACGAGCAGTACTTC	CASITGDDEQYF
14	many	TRBV7-2	NA	TRBJ2-5	TGTGCCAGCAGTCGGGGAAGGGTGTGGGAGACCCAGTACTTC	CASSRGRVWETQYF
16	few	TRBV12-3/TRBV12-4	NA	TRBJ2-7	TGTGCCAGCAGTCTCCCTTTGGGCAGCGTACCCTACGAGCAGTACTTC	CASSLPLGSVPYEQYF
14	NA	TRBV6-2/TRBV6-3	NA	TRBJ1-1	TGTGCCAGCAGCCGGGACACCCGGGGCACTGAAGCTTTCTTT	CASSRDTRGTEAFF
19	NA	TRBV7-2	TRBD2	TRBJ2-7	TGTGCCAGCAGCCTTAATGGCGGTCAGGGACTAGCGGACCCCTACGGGCAGTACTTC	CASSLNGGQGLADPYGQYF
14	NA	TRBV2	TRBD2	TRBJ2-7	TGTGCCAGCAGTGAAGGACTAGCGAACTACGAGCAGTACTTC	CASSEGLANYEQYF
14	few	TRBV27	NA	TRBJ1-1	TGTGCCAGCAGTTCAAAAGACGGCAACACTGAAGCTTTCTTT	CASSSKDGNTEAFF
13	NA	TRBV11-3	NA	TRBJ2-3	TGTGCCAGCAGCTGGAGGGGAACAGATACGCAGTATTTT	CASSWRGTDTQYF
13	many	TRBV7-9	TRBD1	TRBJ1-4	TGTGCCAGCAGACCGGGGACAGGGGGCGACGAGATTTTT	CASRPGTGGDEIF
16	few	TRBV4-1	NA	TRBJ2-7	TGCGCCAGCAGCCGCGAACAGAGGACAGTGGAAAGGGAGCAGTACTTC	CASSREQRTVEREQYF
14	NA	TRBV14	NA	TRBJ2-7	TGTGCCAGCAGCCAGGGCGTAGGGAACGGCGAGCAGTACTTC	CASSQGVGNGEQYF
20	NA	TRBV12-3/TRBV12-4	NA	TRBJ2-4	TGTGCCAGCAGTTTTTCAACGACAGGATTGCCTGGAGTGGCTCAAAACATTCAGTACTTC	CASSFSTTGLPGVAQNIQYF
12	once	TRBV7-6	NA	TRBJ2-3	TGTGCCAGCAGCTCTAGCGTAGATACGCAGTATTTT	CASSSSVDTQYF
14	many	TRBV12-3/TRBV12-4	TRBD1	TRBJ2-3	TGTGCCAGCAGTTTAAGACAGGGGGGAGATACGCAGTATTTT	CASSLRQGGDTQYF
17	NA	TRBV7-9	NA	TRBJ1-2	TGTGCCAGCAGCAAGGGGACGGAGCCCGAGAATAACTATGGCTACACCTTC	CASSKGTEPENNYGYTF
14	NA	TRBV7-9	NA	TRBJ2-5	TGTGCCAGCAGCTTAAGTTTCGGCCAAGAGACCCAGTACTTC	CASSLSFGQETQYF
12	NA	TRBV9	NA	TRBJ1-1	TGTGCCAGCAGCGTATATGAGGGGGGCGCTTTCTTT	CASSVYEGGAFF
14	few	TRBV20-1	NA	TRBJ2-6	TGCAGTGCCCCCCGGGGGGCCGGGGCCAACGTCCTGACTTTC	CSAPRGAGANVLTF
17	many	TRBV12-3/TRBV12-4	TRBD2	TRBJ2-3	TGTGCCAGCAGCCAAAATAGCGGGAGGGCCAGCACAGATACGCAGTATTTT	CASSQNSGRASTDTQYF
14	NA	TRBV7-2	NA	TRBJ1-2	TGTGCCAGCAGCTTAGGGCAGCGCGGCTATGGCTACACCTTC	CASSLGQRGYGYTF
17	few	TRBV29-1	NA	TRBJ1-3	TGCAGCGTTTCCGAGGCGGACATTGATTTACCTGGAAACACCATATATTTT	CSVSEADIDLPGNTIYF
14	NA	TRBV4-2	NA	TRBJ2-7	TGTGCCAGCAGCCTACGTTCATATGGCGACGAGCAGTACTTC	CASSLRSYGDEQYF
18	NA	TRBV15	NA	TRBJ2-1	TGTGCCACCAGCAGATTCCCCGGGACCACAAAACGGGGCAATGAGCAGTTCTTC	CATSRFPGTTKRGNEQFF
12	NA	TRBV29-1	NA	TRBJ2-3	TGCAGCGTTGAAGCCACCGAAGATACGCAGTATTTT	CSVEATEDTQYF
17	NA	TRBV6-5	TRBD2	TRBJ2-3	TGTGCCAGCAGTTATGGGGGACTAGCGGGGGCCACAGATACGCAGTATTTT	CASSYGGLAGATDTQYF
16	NA	TRBV6-8	NA	TRBJ2-3	TGTGCCAGCCAGGGAGTAACCTCACCTAGCACAGATACGCAGTATTTT	CASQGVTSPSTDTQYF
15	NA	TRBV7-6	TRBD2	TRBJ2-1	TGTGCCAGCAGAGACACTAGCGGGGGAAGGGGTGAGCAGTTCTTC	CASRDTSGGRGEQFF
13	NA	TRBV6-1	NA	TRBJ2-7	TGTGCCAGCATTAAACGGGGGAACTACGAGCAGTACTTC	CASIKRGNYEQYF
14	few	TRBV28	NA	TRBJ2-1	TGTGCCAGCAGATCCCTACCACCCTACAATGAGCAGTTCTTC	CASRSLPPYNEQFF
17	few	TRBV7-9	TRBD1	TRBJ2-5	TGTGCCAGCAGCTTTTTCCGGGACAGGGGGCTAAGGGAGACCCAGTACTTC	CASSFFRDRGLRETQYF
14	NA	TRBV27	NA	TRBJ1-4	TGTGCCAGCAGTTCAGGATGGGGTAATGAAAAACTGTTTTTT	CASSSGWGNEKLFF
12	once	TRBV19	NA	TRBJ1-1	TGTGCCAGTAGTATATCCGACACTGAAGCTTTCTTT	CASSISDTEAFF
13	NA	TRBV7-4	TRBD1	TRBJ2-2	TGTGCCAGCAGCCCTAGGACAGGAGAGGAGCTGTTTTTT	CASSPRTGEELFF
12	NA	TRBV7-6	NA	TRBJ2-5	TGTGCCAGCAGCTCTCACGGAGAGACCCAGTACTTC	CASSSHGETQYF
13	NA	TRBV20-1	NA	TRBJ2-7	TGCAGTGCTAGAGCCCTAGGGGGATACGAGCAGTACTTC	CSARALGGYEQYF
15	NA	TRBV27	NA	TRBJ1-1	TGTGCCAGCAGTACGCTGAGGGGGGTGGGGACTGAAGCTTTCTTT	CASSTLRGVGTEAFF
16	NA	TRBV15	TRBD2	TRBJ2-2	TGTGCCACCAGCAGAGTCCTGGGCGGGAGCACCGGGGAGCTGTTTTTT	CATSRVLGGSTGELFF
13	NA	TRBV6-6	TRBD2	TRBJ2-5	TGTGCCAGCGGGCTAGCGGGTGGCAGGTCCCAGTACTTC	CASGLAGGRSQYF